The 24 T cell receptor beta chains presented below share a single source sample, sequenced in a study of shared clonotypes between healthy human individuals. The method was immunoSEQ multiplex PCR; TCRdb's version includes in-frame clones alone and lacks a portion of them. The sample records roughly 640,000 clones, 97% being singletons. The sequencing sample was made of naive CD4+ T cells sorted from blood. Subset: CD45RA+ positively selected. The source is a woman aged 25 to 45 in good health.

The chain has TRBV28 and TRBJ2-7, with D perhaps given as TRBD1 or TRBD2 (5 bases each). Germline V gene lookup returns CDR1 MDHEN and CDR2 SYDVKM. CDR3 length equals 15 residues. Trimming took off 6 bases at V and 2 bases at J, with 17 bases between the two ends. The CDR3 DNA reads TGTGCCAGCAGCGGCCGGGACCGTAGAACCTACGAGCAGTACTTC. Translation gives CASSGRDRRTYEQYF.

The chain couples TRBV15 to TRBJ1-4, with 8 bases aligning to TRBD1. This CDR3 has 16 residues. Germline CDR1 and CDR2: LNHNV and YYDKDF (reference sequence). The V and J ends lost 3 bases and 8 bases, in that order; junction bases with no gene match: 11. The CDR3 here is CATSSGTQGAGEKLFF. DNA for the CDR3: TGTGCCACCAGCAGTGGGACTCAGGGGGCGGGAGAAAAACTGTTTTTT.

The chain combines TRBV30 with TRBJ2-7, with TRBD1 identical over 10 bases. Germline lookup yields CDR1 GTSNPN and CDR2 SVGIG (reference sequence). The V and J ends lost 3 bases and 5 bases, in that order; junction bases with no gene match: 4. The CDR3 is 13 amino acids. CDR3 amino acids: CAWRRTGGNEQYF. The CDR3 region has the DNA TGTGCCTGGAGACGGACAGGGGGGAACGAGCAGTACTTC.

This chain joins TRBV19 and TRBJ2-1; 8 bases line up with TRBD2. The CDR3 contains 17 residues. CDR1 is LNHDA, CDR2 SQIVND, per germline (reference sequence). Trimming cost V 5 bases and J 9 bases; bases outside gene matches: 18. The CDR3 spells CASSFRVRSGSRFEQFF. As DNA, the CDR3 is TGTGCCAGTAGTTTTAGGGTAAGGAGCGGGAGTAGGTTTGAGCAGTTCTTC.

The V gene is TRBV5-1, the J gene TRBJ1-2; a possible D gene is TRBD1 (5 bases). CDR3 size: 13 residues. Germline values: CDR1 SGHRS, CDR2 YFSETQ. Trimming removed 4 bases at V and 2 bases at J, with 9 bases between. The DNA of the CDR3 is TGCGCCAGCAGCCGCGGGACGAACTATGGCTACACCTTC. Translating gives CASSRGTNYGYTF.

The chain uses TRBV7-2 and TRBJ2-5; D unresolved. Germline CDR1 is SGHTA and CDR2 is FQGNSA. The V and J ends lost 5 bases and 5 bases respectively, with 12 bases between them. The CDR3 is made up of 13 amino acids. CDR3 nucleotides: TGTGCCAGCAGCCTCGGGCTTGGGGAGACCCAGTACTTC. Its protein product is CASSLGLGETQYF.

Here the CDR3 DNA reads TGTGCCAGCTCACCACTGCGGGAGAACACCGGGGAGCTGTTTTTT. Its translation: CASSPLRENTGELFF. The rearrangement uses TRBV18 and TRBJ2-2; weak D call: TRBD2 (6 bases). Trimming shortened V by 1 base and J by 1 base, and 7 bases separated the two germline ends. The germline gives CDR1 KGHSH, CDR2 LQKENI. The CDR3 has 15 amino acids.

The chain couples TRBV19 to TRBJ1-5, with TRBD1 as a possible D gene (5 bases). This CDR3 is 15 amino acids long. V lost 1 base, J lost 7 bases, and 14 bases lay in between. Germline lookup yields CDR1 LNHDA and CDR2 SQIVND (reference sequence). DNA for the CDR3: TGTGCCAGTAGTATAGGCAGGAAGGGACCCCAGCCCCAGCATTTT. This gives the protein CASSIGRKGPQPQHF.

The chain recombines TRBV5-1 with TRBJ1-1; no clear D. Germline V gene data show CDR1 as SGHRS and CDR2 as YFSETQ. The CDR3 has 13 amino acids. V lost 2 bases to trimming and J lost 10 bases, with 15 bases between them. CDR3 nucleotide sequence: TGCGCCAGCAGCTTAGGACGCCCTCGGCCAGCTTTCTTT. As protein: CASSLGRPRPAFF.

The V and J genes are TRBV12-2 and TRBJ2-1; TRBD2 is the table's D call and was not checked against the DNA. TRBV12-2 is designated a pseudogene. CDR3 size: 18 residues. The CDR3 protein is CASRWLLGTGKPYNEQFF. The CDR3 DNA sequence: TGTGCAAGTCGCTGGTTACTCGGTACCGGGAAACCATACAATGAGCAGTTCTTC.

The gene calls are TRBV6-5 and TRBJ2-7; the D is unclear. The V gene lost 0 bases and the J gene lost 3 bases, with 15 bases spanning the gap. This CDR3 has 16 residues. Germline assignment: CDR1 MNHEY and CDR2 SVGAGI. CDR3 bases: TGTGCCAGCAGTTACTCGATGTCAGTCGCCCACTACGAGCAGTACTTC. It yields the protein CASSYSMSVAHYEQYF.

The chain employs TRBV11-2 and TRBJ1-2; tentative D call: TRBD1 (6 bases). With 5 bases removed from V and 6 bases from J, the gap between germline ends came to 16 bases. The CDR3 runs to 14 residues. CDR1 and CDR2 from the germline V gene are SGHAT and FQNNGV. The CDR3 DNA sequence: TGTGCCAGCAGCCCTCCAAACAGGGAACATGGCTACACCTTC. Amino acid sequence: CASSPPNREHGYTF. The complete variable domain, with remaining parts taken from reference TRBV11-2 and TRBJ1-2, reads EAGVAQSPRYKIIEKRQSVAFWCNPISGHATLYWYQQILGQGPKLLIQFQNNGVVDDSQLPKDRFSAERLKGVDSTLKIQPAKLEDSAVYLCASSPPNREHGYTFGSGTRLTVV.

The chain employs TRBV28 and TRBJ1-6; 9 nucleotides match TRBD1. The CDR3 runs 14 residues. Germline trimming cut 3 bases from V and 8 bases from J; bases unmatched to any gene: 2. Germline CDR1 MDHEN, CDR2 SYDVKM. The CDR3 loop is CASSLTGGHSPLHF. The CDR3 nucleotides read TGTGCCAGCAGTTTGACAGGGGGGCATTCACCCCTCCACTTT.

This clone was seen only once. The V call is TRBV2, the J call TRBJ1-1, with D perhaps TRBD1 (5 bases). The CDR3 runs 13 residues. V dropped 7 bases and J dropped 1 base, with 10 bases sitting between them. Germline V gene data show CDR1 as SNHLY and CDR2 as FYNNEI. The DNA of the CDR3 is TGTGCCAGCATCGTGACAGAGAACACTGAAGCTTTCTTT. It specifies CASIVTENTEAFF.

This chain uses TRBV28 with TRBJ2-7; 9 nucleotides agree with TRBD1. The CDR3 is made up of 15 amino acids. J gave up 2 bases and V 5 bases, and 7 bases lay outside the gene matches. Germline CDR1 reads MDHEN; CDR2 reads SYDVKM. CDR3 amino acids: CASSTGGGSPYEQYF. The CDR3 DNA reads as TGTGCCAGCAGTACAGGGGGCGGGAGCCCCTACGAGCAGTACTTC.

Only one count was recorded for this clone. The chain combines TRBV4-2 with TRBJ1-2; D not resolved. The germline V gene encodes CDR1 LGHNA and CDR2 YNFKEQ. The CDR3 spans 16 residues. The V end was cut by 1 base, the J end by 0 bases, with 12 bases between. CDR3 sequence reads: CASSQGGQPTNYGYTF. CDR3 nucleotides: TGTGCCAGCAGCCAAGGAGGGCAGCCCACTAACTATGGCTACACCTTC.

The V gene is TRBV5-6, the J gene TRBJ1-1; D is unclear. V gave up 4 bases and J gave up 5 bases, with 9 bases separating them. Germline CDR1 SGHDT, CDR2 YYEEEE. This CDR3 has 12 residues. The CDR3 sequence is CASSRKGTEAFF. DNA for the CDR3: TGTGCCAGCAGCAGGAAGGGTACTGAAGCTTTCTTT. Based on the CDR3 plus reference TRBV5-6 and TRBJ1-1, the full variable domain is DAGVTQSPTHLIKTRGQQVTLRCSPKSGHDTVSWYQQALGQGPQFIFQYYEEEERQRGNFPDRFSGHQFPNYSSELNVNALLLGDSALYLCASSRKGTEAFFGQGTRLTVV.

The J gene is TRBJ2-3, the V gene TRBV5-4; 9 nucleotides agree with TRBD2. The CDR3 is 15 amino acids. The J segment lost 10 bases and the V segment lost 5 bases, leaving 14 bases of the junction unmatched. Germline V gene lookup returns CDR1 SGHNT and CDR2 YYREEE (reference sequence). The CDR3 region is CASSRAGGESFSQYF. The CDR3 nucleotides read TGTGCCAGCAGTCGCGCGGGAGGGGAGTCGTTCTCGCAGTATTTT.

V usage is TRBV6-1 and J usage is TRBJ1-6, with a possible D match to TRBD1 (6 bases). V was shortened by 2 bases and J by 3 bases, with 8 bases between the two germline ends. The CDR3 loop spans 15 amino acids. CDR1 is MNHNS and CDR2 is SASEGT in the germline V gene. The CDR3 DNA is TGTGCCAGCAGTGAAATGACAGGCTATAATTCACCCCTCCACTTT. Residues: CASSEMTGYNSPLHF.

The V call is TRBV11-2, the J call TRBJ2-7; 7 nucleotides match TRBD1. Germline values: CDR1 SGHAT, CDR2 FQNNGV. The CDR3 runs 15 residues. The junction had 7 bases not matched to a gene; V was cut back by 5 bases and J by 0 bases. CDR3 in DNA: TGTGCCAGCAGCCAGGCGACAGGGAGCTCCTACGAGCAGTACTTC. Amino acids: CASSQATGSSYEQYF.

J is TRBJ2-7 and V is TRBV10-2, with 7 bases lining up with TRBD1. Germline lookup yields CDR1 WSHSY and CDR2 SAAADI. After removal of 2 bases from V and 2 bases from J, the junction contained 3 bases not matched to a gene. CDR3 size: 14 residues. CDR3 sequence: CASSENRGPYEQYF. The DNA for the CDR3 is TGCGCCAGCAGTGAGAACAGGGGCCCCTACGAGCAGTACTTC.

V is TRBV5-1 and J is TRBJ1-5; D is ambiguous. The CDR3 sequence is 15 residues long. The V and J ends lost 0 bases and 3 bases respectively, with 10 bases between them. The germline V gene has CDR1 SGHRS and CDR2 YFSETQ. CDR3 nucleotides: TGCGCCAGCAGCTTGGTATCCGGTTACAATCAGCCCCAGCATTTT. Translation gives CASSLVSGYNQPQHF. Full variable domain (missing parts from reference TRBV5-1 and TRBJ1-5): KAGVTQTPRYLIKTRGQQVTLSCSPISGHRSVSWYQQTPGQGLQFLFEYFSETQRNKGNFPGRFSGRQFSNSRSEMNVSTLELGDSALYLCASSLVSGYNQPQHFGDGTRLSIL.

The rearrangement joins TRBV11-2 to TRBJ2-1, with 8 nucleotides matching TRBD1. The V gene's germline CDR1 is SGHAT and CDR2 FQNNGV. The CDR3 length is 15 residues. The V gene end was trimmed by 1 base and the J gene end by 9 bases; junction bases not matched to a gene: 8. Here the CDR3 reads CASSLVGQGSSEQFF. In DNA form, the CDR3 reads TGTGCCAGCAGCTTAGTTGGACAGGGTAGTAGTGAGCAGTTCTTC.

The V call is TRBV5-1, the J call TRBJ2-3; D remains unclear. This CDR3 has 14 amino acids. Per the germline V gene, CDR1 is SGHRS and CDR2 is YFSETQ. Deletions cut 0 bases from V and 3 bases from J, with 8 bases between. CDR3 bases: TGCGCCAGCAGCTTGGGGGAAGTTACAGATACGCAGTATTTT. Amino acids: CASSLGEVTDTQYF.